A selection of T cell receptor beta chains follows, all from one sample in a study of metastatic and nonmetastatic thyroid tumors. Through MiXCR, TCRdb re-clonotyped the PCR reads. The sample holds more than 12,000 clones; roughly 25% are singletons and the top ten take approximately 10%. The specimen was tumor tissue. The receptors derive from a female donor with papillary thyroid cancer or a benign thyroid nodule (not recorded which). Some clones in this sample may be carry-over from other donors' samples. CDR3s leave out the opening cysteine and the closing phenylalanine or tryptophan.

J gene: TRBJ2-1; V gene: TRBV28; CDR3 length: 10; CDR3 protein: ASSVSGNEQF
J gene: TRBJ2-7; V gene: TRBV20-1; CDR3 length: 10; CDR3 protein: SARSYSYEQY
J gene: TRBJ2-1; V gene: TRBV27; CDR3 length: 12; CDR3 protein: ASSTSGRSRYQF
J gene: TRBJ2-7; V gene: TRBV6-1; CDR3 length: 14; CDR3 protein: ASSPQQGFSSYEQY
J gene: TRBJ2-7; V gene: TRBV6-5; CDR3 length: 12; CDR3 protein: ASSYGTASYEQY
J gene: TRBJ1-5; V gene: TRBV28; CDR3 length: 13; CDR3 protein: AISLLTGIGHPQH
J gene: TRBJ1-2; V gene: TRBV27; CDR3 length: 11; CDR3 protein: ASSLSGNYGYT
J gene: TRBJ1-5; V gene: TRBV28; CDR3 length: 12; CDR3 protein: ASSPPGSGHPQH
J gene: TRBJ1-2; V gene: TRBV20-1; CDR3 length: 11; CDR3 protein: SASPGRTYGYT
J gene: TRBJ1-1; V gene: TRBV4-2; CDR3 length: 11; CDR3 protein: ASSQGRQTEAF
J gene: TRBJ1-6; V gene: TRBV20-1; CDR3 length: 11; CDR3 protein: SASFPNNSPLH
J gene: TRBJ2-7; V gene: TRBV27; CDR3 length: 13; CDR3 protein: ASSLGAGLTYEQY
J gene: TRBJ2-5; V gene: TRBV5-4; CDR3 length: 11; CDR3 protein: ASSLDSQETQY
J gene: TRBJ2-3; V gene: TRBV4-1; CDR3 length: 13; CDR3 protein: ASSQEERYTDTQY
J gene: TRBJ2-3; V gene: TRBV11-1; CDR3 length: 15; CDR3 protein: ASSLGTGAGVTDTQY
J gene: TRBJ1-4; V gene: TRBV12-3/TRBV12-4; CDR3 length: 14; CDR3 protein: ASSGTSGNEGEKLF
J gene: TRBJ2-1; V gene: TRBV7-7; CDR3 length: 13; CDR3 protein: ASSAPWSSYNEQF
J gene: TRBJ2-3; V gene: TRBV27; CDR3 length: 17; CDR3 protein: ASSSISGTSGSGKDTQY
J gene: TRBJ2-2; V gene: TRBV20-1; CDR3 length: 12; CDR3 protein: SATTWLDTGELF
J gene: TRBJ1-1; V gene: TRBV12-3/TRBV12-4; CDR3 length: 14; CDR3 protein: ASSFGWARRNTEAF
J gene: TRBJ2-1; V gene: TRBV7-3; CDR3 length: 13; CDR3 protein: ASSLTPQGYNEQF
J gene: TRBJ2-3; V gene: TRBV2; CDR3 length: 13; CDR3 protein: ASSASRVRTDTQY
J gene: TRBJ2-7; V gene: TRBV20-1; CDR3 length: 12; CDR3 protein: SAQIGLAGYEQY
J gene: TRBJ2-5; V gene: TRBV11-2; CDR3 length: 13; CDR3 protein: ASSPPGGLQETQY
J gene: TRBJ2-7; V gene: TRBV6-1; CDR3 length: 10; CDR3 protein: ASSGDAYEQY
J gene: TRBJ2-3; V gene: TRBV29-1; CDR3 length: 11; CDR3 protein: SVETDSTDTQY
J gene: TRBJ2-1; V gene: TRBV5-1; CDR3 length: 13; CDR3 protein: ASSFLSSGDNEQF
J gene: TRBJ2-1; V gene: TRBV7-3; CDR3 length: 14; CDR3 protein: ASILEGSLSYNEQF
J gene: TRBJ2-4; V gene: TRBV6-1; CDR3 length: 12; CDR3 protein: ASSALADSNIQY
J gene: TRBJ2-7; V gene: TRBV29-1; CDR3 length: 9; CDR3 protein: SVDPRYEQY
J gene: TRBJ2-7; V gene: TRBV5-1; CDR3 length: 17; CDR3 protein: ASSLAPRTAEREAYEQY
J gene: TRBJ2-7; V gene: TRBV4-2; CDR3 length: 15; CDR3 protein: ASSQEQAPGRDYEQY
J gene: TRBJ1-2; V gene: TRBV11-2; CDR3 length: 10; CDR3 protein: ASSPGTNGYT
J gene: TRBJ1-5; V gene: TRBV28; CDR3 length: 10; CDR3 protein: ASTGGNQPQH
J gene: TRBJ2-1; V gene: TRBV27; CDR3 length: 12; CDR3 protein: ASSLKGLNNEQF
J gene: TRBJ1-5; V gene: TRBV4-2; CDR3 length: 12; CDR3 protein: ASSPGQGAQPQH
J gene: TRBJ2-7; V gene: TRBV6-1; CDR3 length: 10; CDR3 protein: ASSEGEWQKT
J gene: TRBJ2-3; V gene: TRBV2; CDR3 length: 13; CDR3 protein: ASTPGGSSTDTQY
J gene: TRBJ2-7; V gene: TRBV12-3/TRBV12-4; CDR3 length: 12; CDR3 protein: ASSFGLKTYEQY
J gene: TRBJ1-2; V gene: TRBV3-1; CDR3 length: 11; CDR3 protein: ASSRQGTGGYT
J gene: TRBJ2-7; V gene: TRBV12-3/TRBV12-4; CDR3 length: 9; CDR3 protein: ASSPSYEQY
J gene: TRBJ1-1; V gene: TRBV2; CDR3 length: 9; CDR3 protein: ASSEVTEAF
J gene: TRBJ2-7; V gene: TRBV6-4; CDR3 length: 14; CDR3 protein: ASSDSTATPVYEQY